This TCR beta chain came from a study of read filtering for tumor transcriptome and immune sequencing. Findings and limits, study-wide: The sorted CD138-negative fraction was a mixed bone marrow immune population, not purified T cells. IR-seq and RNA-seq agreed better without single-read clonotypes. Even smaller IR-seq throughput identified most shared clonotypes.

The CDR3 covers 16 residues. V was clipped by 3 bases and J by 1 base, with 12 bases between them. The germline gives CDR1 SGHTA, CDR2 FQGNSA. This clonotype was observed at least ten times. The target antigen is unknown. The library was built from around 0.4 ug RNA with molecular barcoded adaptors for alpha/delta and beta/gamma chains. One entry per CDR3 protein, called by TCRdb with MiXCR from the reads. This table holds about 35,000 distinct CDR3 sequences, approximately 15% found once. Every patient had bone marrow sampled while the disease was active. The V call is TRBV7-2, the J call TRBJ2-2; TRBD2 is a possible D gene (5 bases). The sequence was obtained from a donor over 35 with multiple myeloma. Sequencing used a population of CD138-negative cells sorted from bone marrow. The CDR3 sequence is CASSLRAVRNTGELFF. The CDR3 DNA reads TGTGCCAGCAGCTTGAGGGCCGTGCGGAACACCGGGGAGCTGTTTTTT.